The entry below describes one T cell receptor beta chain. From germline, CDR1 is MNHEY and CDR2 SVGAGI. Losses at the gene ends were 5 bases for V and 4 bases for J; bases not matched to a gene: 5. This CDR3 has 14 residues. Here immunoSEQ multiplex PCR was the method, and the copy in TCRdb shows in-frame clones only, minus some. This sample has 110,000 to 150,000 clones, with about nine tenths found just once. This sample stems from a study of blood T cell repertoires in COVID-19. Sample: PBMCs or T cells enriched from blood (not recorded which). The origin of this receptor is a middle-aged man who had recovered from COVID-19. The genes are TRBV6-5 and TRBJ1-2; 9 bases are shared with TRBD1. The CDR3, as DNA: TGTGCCAGCAGTACAGGGGGCCGGATCTATGGCTACACCTTC. It codes for CASSTGGRIYGYTF.